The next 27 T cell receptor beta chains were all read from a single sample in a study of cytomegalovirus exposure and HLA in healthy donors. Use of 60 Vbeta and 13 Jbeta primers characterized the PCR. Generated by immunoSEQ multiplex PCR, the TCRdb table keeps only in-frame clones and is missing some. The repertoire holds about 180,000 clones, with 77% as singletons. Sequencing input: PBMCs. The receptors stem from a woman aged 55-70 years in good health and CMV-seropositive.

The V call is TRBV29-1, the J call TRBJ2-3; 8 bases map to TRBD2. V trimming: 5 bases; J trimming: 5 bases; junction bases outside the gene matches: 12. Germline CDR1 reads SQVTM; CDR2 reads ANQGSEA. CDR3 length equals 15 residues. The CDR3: CSVTIGAGDIDTQYF. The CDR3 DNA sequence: TGCAGCGTTACCATTGGAGCGGGAGACATAGATACGCAGTATTTT.

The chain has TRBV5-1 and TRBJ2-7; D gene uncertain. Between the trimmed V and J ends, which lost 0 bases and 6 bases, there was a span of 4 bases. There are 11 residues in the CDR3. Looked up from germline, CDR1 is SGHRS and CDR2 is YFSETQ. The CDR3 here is CASSLVSEQYF. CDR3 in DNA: TGCGCCAGCAGCTTGGTCTCCGAGCAGTACTTC.

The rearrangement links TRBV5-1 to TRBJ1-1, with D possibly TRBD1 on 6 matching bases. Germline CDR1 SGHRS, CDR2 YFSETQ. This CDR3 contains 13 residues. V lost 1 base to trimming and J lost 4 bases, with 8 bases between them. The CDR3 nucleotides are TGCGCCAGCAGCTTGACAGGGATCACTGAAGCTTTCTTT. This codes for CASSLTGITEAFF.

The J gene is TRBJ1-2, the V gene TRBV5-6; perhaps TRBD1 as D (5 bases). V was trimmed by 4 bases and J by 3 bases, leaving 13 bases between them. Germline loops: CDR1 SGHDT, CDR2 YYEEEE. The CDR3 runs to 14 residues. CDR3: CASSRDFGDYGYTF. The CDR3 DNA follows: TGTGCCAGCAGCCGGGACTTCGGGGACTATGGCTACACCTTC.

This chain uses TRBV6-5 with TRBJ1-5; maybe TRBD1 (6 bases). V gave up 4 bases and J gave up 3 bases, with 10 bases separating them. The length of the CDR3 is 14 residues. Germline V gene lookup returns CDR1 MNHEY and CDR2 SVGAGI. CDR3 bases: TGTGCCAGCAGTTGGGGGACAAACAATCAGCCCCAGCATTTT. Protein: CASSWGTNNQPQHF.

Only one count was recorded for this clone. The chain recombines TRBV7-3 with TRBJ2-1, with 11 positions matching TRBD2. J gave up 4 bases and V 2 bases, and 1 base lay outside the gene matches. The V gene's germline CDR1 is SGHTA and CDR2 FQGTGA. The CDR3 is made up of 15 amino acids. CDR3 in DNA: TGTGCCAGCAGCTTACTAGCGGGGGGTTACAATGAGCAGTTCTTC. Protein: CASSLLAGGYNEQFF.

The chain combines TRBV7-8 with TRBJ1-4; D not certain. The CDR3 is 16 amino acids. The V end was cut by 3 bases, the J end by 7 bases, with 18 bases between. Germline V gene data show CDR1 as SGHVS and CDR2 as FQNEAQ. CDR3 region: CASSLDRVRRSEKLFF. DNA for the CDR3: TGTGCCAGCAGCTTGGATAGGGTGAGGAGGAGTGAAAAACTGTTTTTT.

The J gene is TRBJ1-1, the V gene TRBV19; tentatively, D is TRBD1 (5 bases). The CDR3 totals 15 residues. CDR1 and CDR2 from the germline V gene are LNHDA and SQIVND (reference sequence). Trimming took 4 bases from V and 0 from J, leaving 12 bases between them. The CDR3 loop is CASSTGLGMNTEAFF. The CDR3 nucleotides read TGTGCCAGTAGTACAGGGTTAGGGATGAACACTGAAGCTTTCTTT.

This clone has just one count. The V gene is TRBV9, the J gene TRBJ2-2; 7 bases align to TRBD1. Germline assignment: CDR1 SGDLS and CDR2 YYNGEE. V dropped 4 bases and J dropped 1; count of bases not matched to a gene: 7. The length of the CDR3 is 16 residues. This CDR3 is CASSPRTGRNTGELFF. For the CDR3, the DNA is TGTGCCAGCAGCCCGAGGACAGGCCGGAACACCGGGGAGCTGTTTTTT.

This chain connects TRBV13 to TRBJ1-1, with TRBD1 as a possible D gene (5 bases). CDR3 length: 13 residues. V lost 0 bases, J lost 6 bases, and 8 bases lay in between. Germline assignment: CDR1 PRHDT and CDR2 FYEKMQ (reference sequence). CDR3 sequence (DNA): TGTGCCAGCAGCTTAGGCCCAGGGTCTGAAGCTTTCTTT. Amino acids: CASSLGPGSEAFF.

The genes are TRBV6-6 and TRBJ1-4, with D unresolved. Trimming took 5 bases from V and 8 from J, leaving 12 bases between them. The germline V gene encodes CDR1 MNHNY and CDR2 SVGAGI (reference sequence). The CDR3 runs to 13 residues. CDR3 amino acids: CASSQVTSEKLFF. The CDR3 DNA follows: TGTGCCAGCAGTCAGGTCACCTCAGAAAAACTGTTTTTT.

Here the CDR3 reads CASSPYRNQPQHF. The DNA of the CDR3 is TGTGCCAGCAGCCCTTACAGGAATCAGCCCCAGCATTTT. The J gene is TRBJ1-5, the V gene TRBV7-2; D perhaps matches TRBD1 (5 bases). This CDR3 spans 13 amino acids. Trimming took 5 bases from V and 4 from J, leaving 9 bases between them. CDR1 SGHTA and CDR2 FQGNSA come from the germline V gene.

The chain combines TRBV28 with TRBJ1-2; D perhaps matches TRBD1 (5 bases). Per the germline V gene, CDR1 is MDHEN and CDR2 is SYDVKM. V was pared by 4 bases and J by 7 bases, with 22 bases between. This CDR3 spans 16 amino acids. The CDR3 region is CASSSLGPGVRGGYTF. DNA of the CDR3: TGTGCCAGCAGTTCTCTGGGGCCGGGGGTGAGGGGTGGCTACACCTTC.

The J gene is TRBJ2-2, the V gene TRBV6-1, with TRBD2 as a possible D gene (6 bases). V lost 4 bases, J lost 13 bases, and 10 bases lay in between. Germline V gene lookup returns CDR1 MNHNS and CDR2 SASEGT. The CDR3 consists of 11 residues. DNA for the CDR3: TGTGCCAGCAGTGCCCGGGACTGGCTGTTTTTT. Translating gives CASSARDWLFF.

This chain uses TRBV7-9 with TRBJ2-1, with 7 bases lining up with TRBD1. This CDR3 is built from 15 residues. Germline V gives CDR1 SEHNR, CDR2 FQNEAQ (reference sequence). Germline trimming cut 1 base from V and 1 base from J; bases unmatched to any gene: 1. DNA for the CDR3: TGTGCCAGCAGCTTAGGCAGGGGGTCCTACAATGAGCAGTTCTTC. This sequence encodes CASSLGRGSYNEQFF.

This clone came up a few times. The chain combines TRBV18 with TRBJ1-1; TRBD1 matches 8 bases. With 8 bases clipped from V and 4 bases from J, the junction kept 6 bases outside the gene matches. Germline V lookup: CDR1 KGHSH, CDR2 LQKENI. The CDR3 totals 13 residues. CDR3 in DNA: TGTGCCAGCCTGACAGGGGAGGCCACTGAAGCTTTCTTT. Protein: CASLTGEATEAFF.

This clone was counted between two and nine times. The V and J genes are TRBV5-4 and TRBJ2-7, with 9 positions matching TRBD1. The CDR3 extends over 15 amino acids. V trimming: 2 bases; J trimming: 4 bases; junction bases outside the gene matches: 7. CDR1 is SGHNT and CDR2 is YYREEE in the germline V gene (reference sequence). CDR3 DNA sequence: TGTGCCAGCAGCTTACCGGGACAGGGAGGGTACGAGCAGTACTTC. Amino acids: CASSLPGQGGYEQYF.

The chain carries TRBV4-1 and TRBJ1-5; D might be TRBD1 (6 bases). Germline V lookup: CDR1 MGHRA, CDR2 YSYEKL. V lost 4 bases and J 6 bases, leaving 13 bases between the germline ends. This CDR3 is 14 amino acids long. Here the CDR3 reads CASSPGQTFQPQHF. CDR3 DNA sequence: TGCGCCAGCAGCCCAGGACAGACCTTTCAGCCCCAGCATTTT.

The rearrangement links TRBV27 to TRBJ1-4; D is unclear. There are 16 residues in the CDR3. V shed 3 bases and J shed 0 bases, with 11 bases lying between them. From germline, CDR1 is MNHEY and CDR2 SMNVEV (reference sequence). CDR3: CASSLRVGATNEKLFF. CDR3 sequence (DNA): TGTGCCAGCAGTTTGCGAGTGGGAGCAACTAATGAAAAACTGTTTTTT.

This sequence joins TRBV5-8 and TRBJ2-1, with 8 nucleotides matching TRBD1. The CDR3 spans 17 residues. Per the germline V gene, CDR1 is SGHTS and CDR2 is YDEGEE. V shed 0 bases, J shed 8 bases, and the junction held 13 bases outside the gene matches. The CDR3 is CASSLEVVQGAWDEQFF. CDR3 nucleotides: TGTGCCAGCAGCTTGGAGGTTGTGCAGGGGGCTTGGGATGAGCAGTTCTTC.

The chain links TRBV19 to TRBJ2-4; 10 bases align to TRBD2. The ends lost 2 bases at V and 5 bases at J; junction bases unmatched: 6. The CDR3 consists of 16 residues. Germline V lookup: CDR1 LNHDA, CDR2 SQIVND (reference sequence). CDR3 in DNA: TGTGCCAGTAGTATACTCCTAGCGGGAGTCCAAAACATTCAGTACTTC. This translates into CASSILLAGVQNIQYF.

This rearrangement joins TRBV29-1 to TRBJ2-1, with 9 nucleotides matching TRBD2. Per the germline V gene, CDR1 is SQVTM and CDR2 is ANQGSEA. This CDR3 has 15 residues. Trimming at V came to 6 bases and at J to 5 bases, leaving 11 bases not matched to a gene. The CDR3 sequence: CSVAWLAGNHNEQFF. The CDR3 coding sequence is TGCAGCGTGGCCTGGCTAGCGGGGAACCACAATGAGCAGTTCTTC.

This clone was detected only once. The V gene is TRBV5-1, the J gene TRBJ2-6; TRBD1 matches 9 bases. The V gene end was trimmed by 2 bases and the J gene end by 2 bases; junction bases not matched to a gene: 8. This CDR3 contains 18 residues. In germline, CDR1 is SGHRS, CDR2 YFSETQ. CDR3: CASSFMGQGVAGANVLTF. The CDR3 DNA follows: TGCGCCAGCAGCTTTATGGGACAGGGAGTAGCTGGGGCCAACGTCCTGACTTTC.

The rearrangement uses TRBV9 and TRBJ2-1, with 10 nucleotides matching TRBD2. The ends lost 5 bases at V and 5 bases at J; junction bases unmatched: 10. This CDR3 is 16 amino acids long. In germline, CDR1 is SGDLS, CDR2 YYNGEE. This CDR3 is CASSGGASGRNNEQFF. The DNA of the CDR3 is TGTGCCAGCAGTGGGGGGGCTAGCGGGAGAAACAATGAGCAGTTCTTC. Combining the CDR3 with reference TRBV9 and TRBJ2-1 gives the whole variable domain DSGVTQTPKHLITATGQRVTLRCSPRSGDLSVYWYQQSLDQGLQFLIQYYNGEERAKGNILERFSAQQFPDLHSELNLSSLELGDSALYFCASSGGASGRNNEQFFGPGTRLTVL.

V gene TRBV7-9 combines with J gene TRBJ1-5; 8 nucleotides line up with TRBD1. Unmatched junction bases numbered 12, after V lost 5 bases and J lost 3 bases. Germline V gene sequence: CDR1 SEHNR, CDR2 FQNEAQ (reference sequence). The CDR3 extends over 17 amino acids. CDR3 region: CASSSDLGTGLNQPQHF. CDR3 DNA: TGTGCCAGCAGCAGCGACCTCGGGACAGGCCTCAATCAGCCCCAGCATTTT.

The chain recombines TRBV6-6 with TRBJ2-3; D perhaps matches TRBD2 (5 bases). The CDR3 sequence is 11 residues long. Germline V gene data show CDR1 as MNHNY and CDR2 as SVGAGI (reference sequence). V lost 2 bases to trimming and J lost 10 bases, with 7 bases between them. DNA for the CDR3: TGTGCCAGCAGTTACGGCGGGTCGCAGTATTTT. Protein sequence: CASSYGGSQYF.

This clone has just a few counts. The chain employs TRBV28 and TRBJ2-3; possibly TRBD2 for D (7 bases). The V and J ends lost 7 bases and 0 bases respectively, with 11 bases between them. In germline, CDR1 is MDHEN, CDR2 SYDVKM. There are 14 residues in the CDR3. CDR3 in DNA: TGTGCCAGCAACCGGGGGGCAAGCACAGATACGCAGTATTTT. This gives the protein CASNRGASTDTQYF. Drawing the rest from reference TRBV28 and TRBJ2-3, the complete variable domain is DVKVTQSSRYLVKRTGEKVFLECVQDMDHENMFWYRQDPGLGLRLIYFSYDVKMKEKGDIPEGYSVSREKKERFSLILESASTNQTSMYLCASNRGASTDTQYFGPGTRLTVL.